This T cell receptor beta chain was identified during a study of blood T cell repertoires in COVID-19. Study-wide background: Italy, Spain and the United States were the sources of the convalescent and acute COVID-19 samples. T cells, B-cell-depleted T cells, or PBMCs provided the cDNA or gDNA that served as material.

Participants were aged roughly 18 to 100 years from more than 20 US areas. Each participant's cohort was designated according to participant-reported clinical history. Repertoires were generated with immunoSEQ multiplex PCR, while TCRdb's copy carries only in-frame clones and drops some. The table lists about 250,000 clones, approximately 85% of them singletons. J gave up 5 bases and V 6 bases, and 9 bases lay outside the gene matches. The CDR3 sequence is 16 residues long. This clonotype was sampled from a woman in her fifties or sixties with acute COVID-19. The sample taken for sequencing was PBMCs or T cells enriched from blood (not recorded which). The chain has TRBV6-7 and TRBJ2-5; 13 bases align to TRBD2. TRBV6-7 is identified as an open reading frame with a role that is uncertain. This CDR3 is CASSRTSGGAGETQYF. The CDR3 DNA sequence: TGTGCCAGCAGCCGTACTAGCGGGGGGGCAGGGGAGACCCAGTACTTC.